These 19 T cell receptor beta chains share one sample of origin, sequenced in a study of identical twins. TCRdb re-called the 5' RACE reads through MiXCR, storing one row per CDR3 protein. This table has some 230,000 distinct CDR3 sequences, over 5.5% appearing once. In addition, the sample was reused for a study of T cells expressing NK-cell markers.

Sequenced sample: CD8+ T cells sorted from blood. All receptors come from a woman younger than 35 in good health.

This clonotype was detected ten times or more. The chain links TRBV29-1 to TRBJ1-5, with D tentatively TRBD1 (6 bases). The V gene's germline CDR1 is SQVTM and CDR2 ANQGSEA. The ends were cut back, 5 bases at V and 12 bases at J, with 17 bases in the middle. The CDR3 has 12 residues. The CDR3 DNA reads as TGCAGCGTTCCCGGCAGGGGTAATGGCCAGCATTTT. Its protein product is CSVPGRGNGQHF. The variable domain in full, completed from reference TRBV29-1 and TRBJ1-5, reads SAVISQKPSRDICQRGTSLTIQCQVDSQVTMMFWYRQQPGQSLTLIATANQGSEATYESGFVIDKFPISRPNLTFSTLTVSNMSPEDSSIYLCSVPGRGNGQHFGDGTRLSIL.

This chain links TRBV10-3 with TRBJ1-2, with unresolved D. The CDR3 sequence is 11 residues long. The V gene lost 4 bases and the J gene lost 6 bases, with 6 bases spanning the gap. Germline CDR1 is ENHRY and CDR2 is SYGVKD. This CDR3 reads CAISARHGYTF. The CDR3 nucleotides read TGTGCCATCAGTGCCCGACATGGCTACACCTTC.

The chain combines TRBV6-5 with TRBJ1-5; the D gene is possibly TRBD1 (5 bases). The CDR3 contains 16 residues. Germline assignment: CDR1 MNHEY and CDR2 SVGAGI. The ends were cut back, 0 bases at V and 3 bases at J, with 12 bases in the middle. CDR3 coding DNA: TGTGCCAGCAGTTACTCGTTTCCGGGGCTCAATCAGCCCCAGCATTTT. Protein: CASSYSFPGLNQPQHF.

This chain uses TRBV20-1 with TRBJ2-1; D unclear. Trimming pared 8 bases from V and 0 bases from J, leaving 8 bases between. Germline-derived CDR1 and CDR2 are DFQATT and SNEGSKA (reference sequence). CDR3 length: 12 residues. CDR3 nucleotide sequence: TGCAGTACTACAGCCTCCTACAATGAGCAGTTCTTC. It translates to CSTTASYNEQFF.

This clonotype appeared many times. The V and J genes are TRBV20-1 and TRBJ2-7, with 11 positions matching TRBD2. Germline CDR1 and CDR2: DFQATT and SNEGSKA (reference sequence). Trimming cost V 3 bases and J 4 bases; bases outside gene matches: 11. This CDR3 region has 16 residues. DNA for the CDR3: TGCAGTGCTAGTTACCTAGCGGGAGGATTAGGGTACGAGCAGTACTTC. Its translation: CSASYLAGGLGYEQYF.

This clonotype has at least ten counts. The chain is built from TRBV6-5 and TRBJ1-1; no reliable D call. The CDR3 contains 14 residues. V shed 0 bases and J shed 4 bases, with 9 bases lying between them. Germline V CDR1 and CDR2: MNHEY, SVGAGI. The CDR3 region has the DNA TGTGCCAGCAGTTACTCAAGGTCGTTCACTGAAGCTTTCTTT. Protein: CASSYSRSFTEAFF.

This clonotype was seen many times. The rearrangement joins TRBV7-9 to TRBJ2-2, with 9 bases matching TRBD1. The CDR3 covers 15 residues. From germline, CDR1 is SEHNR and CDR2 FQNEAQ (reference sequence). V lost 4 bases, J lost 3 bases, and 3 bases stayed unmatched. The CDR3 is CASSSGTGYTGELFF. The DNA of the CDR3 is TGTGCCAGCAGCTCCGGGACAGGGTACACCGGGGAGCTGTTTTTT. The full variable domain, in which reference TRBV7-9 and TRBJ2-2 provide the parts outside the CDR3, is DTGVSQNPRHKITKRGQNVTFRCDPISEHNRLYWYRQTLGQGPEFLTYFQNEAQLEKSRLLSDRFSAERPKGSFSTLEIQRTEQGDSAMYLCASSSGTGYTGELFFGEGSRLTVL.

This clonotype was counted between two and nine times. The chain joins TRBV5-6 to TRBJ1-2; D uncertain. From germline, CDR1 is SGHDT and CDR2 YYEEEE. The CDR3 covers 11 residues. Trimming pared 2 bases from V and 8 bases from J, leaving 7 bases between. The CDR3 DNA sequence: TGTGCCAGCAGCTTCGGGTTGGGCTACACCTTC. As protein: CASSFGLGYTF.

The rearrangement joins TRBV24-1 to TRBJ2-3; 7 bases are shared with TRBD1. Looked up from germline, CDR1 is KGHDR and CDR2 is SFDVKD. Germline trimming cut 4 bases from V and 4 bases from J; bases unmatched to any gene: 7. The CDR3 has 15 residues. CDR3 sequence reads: CATSERGRRSDTQYF. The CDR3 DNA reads TGTGCCACCAGTGAAAGGGGGCGCAGGTCAGATACGCAGTATTTT.

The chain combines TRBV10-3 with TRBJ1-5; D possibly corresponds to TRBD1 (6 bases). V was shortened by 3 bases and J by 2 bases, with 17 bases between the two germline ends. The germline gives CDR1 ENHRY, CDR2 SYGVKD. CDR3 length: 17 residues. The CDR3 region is CAISEVRGGRRNQPQHF. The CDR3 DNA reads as TGTGCCATCAGTGAAGTCAGGGGCGGTCGGCGCAATCAGCCCCAGCATTTT.

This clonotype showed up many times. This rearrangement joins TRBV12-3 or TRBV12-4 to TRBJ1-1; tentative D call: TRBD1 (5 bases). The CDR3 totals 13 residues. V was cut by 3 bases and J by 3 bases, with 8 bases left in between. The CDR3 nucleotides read TGTGCCAGCAGTTTCGGGGGGGACACTGAAGCTTTCTTT. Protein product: CASSFGGDTEAFF.

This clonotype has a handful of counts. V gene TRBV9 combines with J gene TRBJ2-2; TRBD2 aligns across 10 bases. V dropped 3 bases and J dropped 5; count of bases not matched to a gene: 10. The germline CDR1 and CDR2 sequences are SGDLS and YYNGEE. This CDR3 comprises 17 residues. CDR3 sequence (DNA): TGTGCCAGCAGCGAGGGGTCTAGCGGGAGTTTAACCGGGGAGCTGTTTTTT. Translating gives CASSEGSSGSLTGELFF.

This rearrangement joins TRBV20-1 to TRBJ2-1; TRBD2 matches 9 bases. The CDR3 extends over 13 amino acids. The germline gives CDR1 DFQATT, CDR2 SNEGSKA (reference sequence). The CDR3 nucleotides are TGCAGCCCGAATAGCGGGGGATACAATGAGCAGTTCTTC. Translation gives CSPNSGGYNEQFF.

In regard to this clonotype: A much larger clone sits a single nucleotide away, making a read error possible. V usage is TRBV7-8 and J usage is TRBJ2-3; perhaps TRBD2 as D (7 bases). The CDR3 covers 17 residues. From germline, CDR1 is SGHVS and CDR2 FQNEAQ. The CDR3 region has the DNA TGTACCAGCAGTTTAGTCGCCGGGGGGCCTAGCACAGATACGCAGTATTTT. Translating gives CTSSLVAGGPSTDTQYF.

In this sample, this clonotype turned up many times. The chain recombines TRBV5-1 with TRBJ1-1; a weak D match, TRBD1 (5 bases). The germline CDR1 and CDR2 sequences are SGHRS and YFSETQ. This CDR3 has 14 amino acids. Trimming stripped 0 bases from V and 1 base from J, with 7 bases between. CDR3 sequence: CASSLVQGNTEAFF. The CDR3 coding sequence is TGCGCCAGCAGCTTGGTCCAGGGGAACACTGAAGCTTTCTTT.

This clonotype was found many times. CDR3 bases: TGTGCCAGCAGCTCTCCCCTTGAGCAGTTCTTC. This encodes CASSSPLEQFF. The V and J genes are TRBV11-2 and TRBJ2-1; no clear D gene. CDR1 and CDR2 (germline): SGHAT, FQNNGV. The CDR3 is 11 amino acids. V was cut by 4 bases and J by 9 bases, with 7 bases left in between.

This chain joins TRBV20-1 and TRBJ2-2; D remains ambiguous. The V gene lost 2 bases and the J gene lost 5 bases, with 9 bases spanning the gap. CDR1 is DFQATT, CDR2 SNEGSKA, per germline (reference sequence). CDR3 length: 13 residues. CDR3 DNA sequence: TGCAGTGCTAGACGACAAGGGACCGGGGAGCTGTTTTTT. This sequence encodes CSARRQGTGELFF.

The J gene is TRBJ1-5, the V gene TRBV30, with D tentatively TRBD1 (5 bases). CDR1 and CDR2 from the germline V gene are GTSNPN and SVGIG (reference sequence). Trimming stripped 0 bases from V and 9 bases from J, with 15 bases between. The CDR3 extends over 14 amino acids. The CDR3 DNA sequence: TGTGCCTGGAGTGTACTGGGGGTGGAGGGGCCCCAGCATTTT. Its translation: CAWSVLGVEGPQHF.

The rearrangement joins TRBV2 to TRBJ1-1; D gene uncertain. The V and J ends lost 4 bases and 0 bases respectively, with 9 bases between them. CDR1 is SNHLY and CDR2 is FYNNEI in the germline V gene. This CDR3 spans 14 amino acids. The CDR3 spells CASSVSKVNTEAFF. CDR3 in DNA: TGTGCCAGCAGTGTGAGTAAAGTGAACACTGAAGCTTTCTTT. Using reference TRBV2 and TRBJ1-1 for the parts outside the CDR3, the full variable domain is EPEVTQTPSHQVTQMGQEVILRCVPISNHLYFYWYRQILGQKVEFLVSFYNNEISEKSEIFDDQFSVERPDGSNFTLKIRSTKLEDSAMYFCASSVSKVNTEAFFGQGTRLTVV.